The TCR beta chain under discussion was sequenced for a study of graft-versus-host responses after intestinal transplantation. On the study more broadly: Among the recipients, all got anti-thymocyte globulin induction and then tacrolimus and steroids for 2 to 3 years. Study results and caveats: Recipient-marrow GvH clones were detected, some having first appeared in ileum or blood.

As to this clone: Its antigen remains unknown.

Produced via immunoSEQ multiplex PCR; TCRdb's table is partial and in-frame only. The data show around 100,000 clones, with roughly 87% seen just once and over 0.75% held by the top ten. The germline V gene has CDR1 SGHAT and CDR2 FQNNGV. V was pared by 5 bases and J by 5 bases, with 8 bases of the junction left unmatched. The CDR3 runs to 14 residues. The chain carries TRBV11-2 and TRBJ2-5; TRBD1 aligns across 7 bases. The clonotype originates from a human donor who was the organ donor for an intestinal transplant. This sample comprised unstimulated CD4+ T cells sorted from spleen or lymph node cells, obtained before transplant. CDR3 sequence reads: CASSTTGAWETQYF. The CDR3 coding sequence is TGTGCCAGCAGCACAACAGGGGCATGGGAGACCCAGTACTTC.